The 21 T cell receptor beta chains given below trace back to one sample, sequenced in a study of human T cells and chemical hapten exposure. Time point denoted: pre-sensitization, week 0. Treatment denoted: therapeutic diphenylcyclopropenone sensitization with weekly scalp DPC. TCRdb re-called the RACE reads with MiXCR, one entry per CDR3 protein. The sample comprises under 400,000 distinct CDR3 sequences, 4.5% to 6% of which are singletons, and 2.6% rests with the top ten. Sequencing used whole blood, obtained in connection with sensitization to the hapten diphenylcyclopropenone (DPC). The receptors come from a woman in her 50s with alopecia areata. Some clones in this sample may be carry-over from other donors' samples.

V usage is TRBV5-1 and J usage is TRBJ2-3; no definite D call. The CDR3 totals 15 residues. Deletions cut 1 base from V and 5 bases from J, with 14 bases between. Germline loops: CDR1 SGHRS, CDR2 YFSETQ. The CDR3 protein is CASSLRQAWEDTQYF. The CDR3 nucleotides are TGCGCCAGCAGCTTGAGGCAGGCATGGGAAGATACGCAGTATTTT.

In its sample, this clonotype was seen many times. The chain is built from TRBV7-9 and TRBJ2-1; TRBD1 matches at 7 bases. V shed 5 bases and J 6 bases; nucleotides not matched to a gene: 7. Per germline, CDR1 SEHNR and CDR2 FQNEAQ (reference sequence). This CDR3 contains 14 residues. This CDR3 is CASSPWDSPNEQFF. The CDR3 coding sequence is TGTGCCAGCAGCCCCTGGGACAGCCCCAATGAGCAGTTCTTC.

This clonotype was detected ten times or more. The chain is built from TRBV4-1 and TRBJ2-5, with 8 bases matching TRBD1. From germline, CDR1 is MGHRA and CDR2 YSYEKL. The CDR3 loop spans 15 amino acids. The junction had 4 bases not matched to a gene; V was cut back by 0 bases and J by 4 bases. The CDR3 loop is CASSQEGTGPETQYF. CDR3 bases: TGCGCCAGCAGCCAAGAAGGGACAGGTCCAGAGACCCAGTACTTC.

This clonotype was recorded a few times. The rearrangement links TRBV12-3 or TRBV12-4 to TRBJ1-1; D remains ambiguous. V was shortened by 2 bases and J by 5 bases, with 9 bases between the two germline ends. The CDR3 contains 13 residues. The CDR3 DNA sequence: TGTGCCAGCAGTTTATCCTCGCAGACTGAAGCTTTCTTT. Amino acid sequence: CASSLSSQTEAFF.

In this sample, this clonotype turned up a few times. This chain links TRBV5-6 with TRBJ2-3; 10 positions match TRBD2. After removal of 0 bases from V and 5 bases from J, the junction contained 9 bases not matched to a gene. The germline CDR1 and CDR2 sequences are SGHDT and YYEEEE. The CDR3 covers 17 residues. The CDR3, as DNA: TGTGCCAGCAGCTTGGGAGAGACGAGACTAGCGGGAGATACGCAGTATTTT. Translated: CASSLGETRLAGDTQYF.

This chain joins TRBV21-1 and TRBJ1-2; TRBD1 is taken as the D call from the table, unchecked against the DNA. TRBV21-1 has pseudogene status. The length of the CDR3 is 15 residues. Here the CDR3 reads CASRGAGVRSYGYTF. In DNA, the CDR3 is TGTGCCAGCCGAGGGGCAGGGGTAAGATCCTATGGCTACACCTTC.

The chain is built from TRBV12-5 and TRBJ2-1, with 8 bases matching TRBD1. This CDR3 region has 15 residues. The V gene's germline CDR1 is LGHNT and CDR2 FRNRAP. V lost 4 bases, J lost 6 bases, and 8 bases stayed unmatched. CDR3 in amino acids: CASGSPSTGVNEQFF. The DNA of the CDR3 is TGTGCTAGTGGTTCCCCCTCGACAGGGGTCAATGAGCAGTTCTTC.

This clonotype was recorded at least ten times. The chain carries TRBV4-2 and TRBJ1-5, with 8 positions matching TRBD1. V gave up 4 bases and J gave up 6 bases; unmatched junction bases: 8. This CDR3 comprises 15 residues. CDR1 and CDR2 (germline): LGHNA, YNFKEQ. CDR3 loop: CASSPQGALGQPQHF. The CDR3 region has the DNA TGTGCCAGCAGCCCGCAGGGGGCTTTAGGTCAGCCCCAGCATTTT.

The chain couples TRBV7-2 to TRBJ2-5; D possibly matches TRBD1 or TRBD2 (5 bases each). The CDR3 extends over 13 amino acids. Germline CDR1 reads SGHTA; CDR2 reads FQGNSA. The V and J ends lost 5 bases and 6 bases respectively, with 13 bases between them. The CDR3 sequence: CASSRGPDKTQYF. CDR3 bases: TGTGCCAGCAGCCGGGGACCGGATAAGACCCAGTACTTC.

This clonotype was counted many times. The CDR3 DNA reads as TGCAGCGTGCTGGTGACGGAGTATCAAGAGACCCAGTACTTC. This sequence encodes CSVLVTEYQETQYF. J is TRBJ2-5 and V is TRBV29-1; D remains unclear. V lost 6 bases and J 2 bases, leaving 16 bases between the germline ends. The germline V gene encodes CDR1 SQVTM and CDR2 ANQGSEA. The CDR3 sequence is 14 residues long.

There are many counts of this clonotype. V is TRBV3-1 and J is TRBJ1-5; tentative D call: TRBD1 (6 bases). V lost 6 bases, J lost 7 bases, and 13 bases lay in between. Germline assignment: CDR1 LGHDT and CDR2 YNNKEL (reference sequence). CDR3 length equals 13 residues. This CDR3 is CASSLTGYQPQHF. In DNA form, the CDR3 reads TGTGCCAGCAGTCTCACAGGGTACCAGCCCCAGCATTTT.

This chain connects TRBV28 to TRBJ1-2, with 7 positions matching TRBD1. V lost 7 bases, J lost 7 bases, and 9 bases stayed unmatched. The V gene's germline CDR1 is MDHEN and CDR2 SYDVKM. CDR3 length: 13 residues. In nucleotides, the CDR3 is TGTGCCAGCACCGCAGGGGGAGGTCTTGGCTACACCTTC. Translated, it gives CASTAGGGLGYTF.

The V gene is TRBV12-3 or TRBV12-4, the J gene TRBJ2-7; the D is unclear. Trimming took 2 bases from V and 3 from J, leaving 8 bases between them. The CDR3 length is 13 residues. The CDR3 DNA reads as TGTGCCAGCAGTTTAAACCCCGTCTACGAGCAGTACTTC. Protein: CASSLNPVYEQYF.

This clonotype was detected a few times. This rearrangement joins TRBV6-5 to TRBJ1-1; TRBD1 is a possible D gene (5 bases). The CDR3 extends over 16 amino acids. Germline V gene sequence: CDR1 MNHEY, CDR2 SVGAGI. Trimming took off 2 bases at V and 0 bases at J, with 13 bases between the two ends. The CDR3 here is CASSYRGGAMNTEAFF. CDR3 sequence (DNA): TGTGCCAGCAGTTACCGGGGGGGAGCAATGAACACTGAAGCTTTCTTT.

The chain uses TRBV18 and TRBJ2-5; either TRBD1 or TRBD2 may supply D (5 bases each). The V end was cut by 6 bases, the J end by 3 bases, with 14 bases between. This CDR3 spans 14 amino acids. Germline values: CDR1 KGHSH, CDR2 LQKENI. The CDR3 coding sequence is TGTGCCAGCTCTCAATCGGGGCCCAAAGAGACCCAGTACTTC. Translated: CASSQSGPKETQYF.

The sample holds many counts of this clonotype. V usage is TRBV3-1 and J usage is TRBJ2-1; 7 bases agree with TRBD2. CDR1 and CDR2 from the germline V gene are LGHDT and YNNKEL (reference sequence). CDR3 length: 13 amino acids. V was pared by 4 bases and J by 12 bases, with 9 bases of the junction left unmatched. In nucleotides, the CDR3 is TGTGCCAGCAGCCTCCCGTCAAGGGAGGGGCAGTTCTTC. Its translation is CASSLPSREGQFF.

The J gene is TRBJ2-1, the V gene TRBV30; maybe TRBD1 (6 bases). V gave up 1 base and J gave up 14 bases, with 15 bases separating them. This CDR3 contains 12 residues. CDR1 is GTSNPN, CDR2 SVGIG, per germline (reference sequence). The CDR3 coding sequence is TGTGCCTGGAGTGGTGATGGGACACTGGAGTTCTTC. Residues: CAWSGDGTLEFF.

The chain uses TRBV6-1 and TRBJ1-4; maybe TRBD1 (5 bases). Per the germline V gene, CDR1 is MNHNS and CDR2 is SASEGT. V shed 7 bases and J shed 6 bases, with 12 bases lying between them. The CDR3 covers 13 residues. The CDR3 region has the DNA TGTGCCAGCAACTGGGGCTCGGATGAAAAACTGTTTTTT. It translates to CASNWGSDEKLFF.

This chain links TRBV20-1 with TRBJ1-5, with D perhaps matching TRBD1 (5 bases). CDR3 length: 15 residues. CDR1 DFQATT and CDR2 SNEGSKA come from the germline V gene (reference sequence). Trimming took off 0 bases at V and 0 bases at J, with 9 bases between the two ends. The CDR3 is CSARDGTNSNQPQHF. The CDR3 DNA is TGCAGTGCTAGAGACGGGACCAATAGCAATCAGCCCCAGCATTTT.

This clonotype was found many times. V is TRBV29-1 and J is TRBJ1-1; 7 nucleotides agree with TRBD1. This CDR3 is built from 13 residues. V lost 5 bases to trimming and J lost 5 bases; unmatched junction nucleotides: 8. Germline-derived CDR1 and CDR2 are SQVTM and ANQGSEA. CDR3 in amino acids: CSVQTGTRTEAFF. CDR3 nucleotide sequence: TGCAGCGTTCAGACAGGGACGCGGACTGAAGCTTTCTTT.

This clonotype was observed a handful of times. The genes are TRBV9 and TRBJ1-1, with a tentative D call TRBD1 (5 bases). This CDR3 region has 14 residues. Trimming took off 4 bases at V and 1 base at J, with 11 bases between the two ends. Germline loops: CDR1 SGDLS, CDR2 YYNGEE. Here the CDR3 reads CASSFGGENTEAFF. Here the CDR3 DNA reads TGTGCCAGCAGCTTCGGAGGGGAGAACACTGAAGCTTTCTTT.